This T cell receptor (beta chain) was obtained from a study of read filtering for tumor transcriptome and immune sequencing. The wider study: Per sample, TCR-region reads ranged about 4 to 11 million by IR-seq, roughly 75 to 1,400 by RNA-seq. Study findings and constraints: Compared with RNA-seq, IR-seq gave much higher clonotype depth and reliability.

This clonotype was counted many times. Its cognate antigen is unknown. Losses at the gene ends were 8 bases for V and 3 bases for J; bases not matched to a gene: 4. The CDR3 spans 13 residues. CDR1 is WSHSY and CDR2 is SAAADI in the germline V gene. Molecular barcoded adaptors covering alpha/delta and beta/gamma chains were used on approximately 400 ng RNA. TCRdb passed the reads through MiXCR, listing each CDR3 protein once. The sample contains approximately 59,000 distinct CDR3 sequences, approximately 13% of which appear only once. V and J are TRBV10-2 and TRBJ1-5; 7 bases are shared with TRBD1. Sequencing was done on a sample of a population of CD138-negative cells sorted from bone marrow. This receptor was obtained from a donor at least 40 years old with multiple myeloma. The CDR3 DNA follows: TGCGCCAGCGGGACAGCTTACAATCAGCCCCAGCATTTT. This sequence encodes CASGTAYNQPQHF.